What follows are 10 T cell receptor beta chains derived from one specimen sequenced in a study of neurological immune-mediated disorders. TCRdb reprocessed the 5' RACE reads via MiXCR and lists one record per CDR3 protein. The table records 71,000 or so distinct CDR3 sequences, approximately 5% of them present only once. Sequencing used PBMCs. Every receptor here comes from a woman younger than 45 with multiple sclerosis.

This clonotype was detected ten times or more. This rearrangement joins TRBV20-1 to TRBJ2-7; 11 bases match TRBD2. The CDR3 is made up of 15 amino acids. The germline CDR1 and CDR2 sequences are DFQATT and SNEGSKA (reference sequence). Germline trimming cut 0 bases from V and 7 bases from J; bases unmatched to any gene: 8. CDR3 protein: CSARDFSGRAGEQYF. The CDR3 DNA sequence: TGCAGTGCTAGAGACTTTAGCGGGAGGGCCGGAGAGCAGTACTTC.

This clonotype has at least ten counts. At one of its ends the junction is not consistent with the germline gene, which may arise from a read error. The rearrangement links TRBV5-8 to TRBJ1-1; TRBD1 aligns across 7 bases. CDR1 and CDR2 from the germline V gene are SGHTS and YDEGEE. The CDR3 runs 16 residues. Here the CDR3 DNA reads TGTGCCAGCAGCTTTTCACGGGACAGATTATACACTGGAGCTTTCTTT. This sequence encodes CASSFSRDRLYTGAFF. The variable domain in full, with the rest retrieved from reference TRBV5-8 and TRBJ1-1, is EAGVTQSPTHLIKTRGQQATLRCSPISGHTSVYWYQQALGLGLQFLLWYDEGEERNRGNFPPRFSGRQFPNYSSELNVNALELEDSALYLCASSFSRDRLYTGAFFGQGTRLTVV.

The V and J genes are TRBV7-8 and TRBJ1-1; 7 positions match TRBD1. Looked up from germline, CDR1 is SGHVS and CDR2 is FQNEAQ. This CDR3 has 13 amino acids. Germline trimming cut 1 base from V and 8 bases from J; bases unmatched to any gene: 4. CDR3 DNA: TGTGCCAGCAGCTTAGACAGGGGAATGGAAGCTTTCTTT. Its protein is CASSLDRGMEAFF. Supplemented by reference TRBV7-8 and TRBJ1-1, the full variable domain reads GAGVSQSPRYKVAKRGQDVALRCDPISGHVSLFWYQQALGQGPEFLTYFQNEAQLDKSGLPSDRFFAERPEGSVSTLKIQRTQQEDSAVYLCASSLDRGMEAFFGQGTRLTVV.

This rearrangement joins TRBV15 to TRBJ1-2; D call uncertain. V dropped 0 bases and J dropped 7 bases, with 9 bases sitting between them. The germline V gene encodes CDR1 LNHNV and CDR2 YYDKDF (reference sequence). The CDR3 loop spans 13 amino acids. The CDR3 DNA reads as TGTGCCACCAGCAGAGATCGTATCGTTGGCTACACCTTC. It encodes CATSRDRIVGYTF.

A note on this clonotype: Because the CDR3 is missing its conserved closing phenylalanine or tryptophan, this is likely a read error. The V call is TRBV20-1, the J call TRBJ2-1; D ambiguous. Per the germline V gene, CDR1 is DFQATT and CDR2 is SNEGSKA (reference sequence). V shed 0 bases and J shed 1 base, with 10 bases lying between them. The CDR3 is 15 amino acids. The CDR3 DNA reads TGCAGTGCTAGAGATCACAGCCATTCCTACAATGAGCAGTTCAAC. It yields the protein CSARDHSHSYNEQFN.

Details on this clonotype: Given a much more abundant clone one base away, this may be a read error. This rearrangement joins TRBV5-1 to TRBJ2-7, with D possibly matching TRBD2 (6 bases). The CDR3 runs to 14 residues. Germline values: CDR1 SGHRS, CDR2 YFSETQ. Trimming took off 0 bases at V and 8 bases at J, with 15 bases between the two ends. In DNA, the CDR3 is TGCGCCAGCAGCTTGGTGACGGGAGCCCTCCAGCAGTACTTC. This encodes CASSLVTGALQQYF. Looking up the rest from reference TRBV5-1 and TRBJ2-7 gives the full variable domain: KAGVTQTPRYLIKTRGQQVTLSCSPISGHRSVSWYQQTPGQGLQFLFEYFSETQRNKGNFPGRFSGRQFSNSRSEMNVSTLELGDSALYLCASSLVTGALQQYFGPGTRLTVT.

This clonotype was recorded many times. The rearrangement links TRBV7-2 to TRBJ2-1; 9 bases are a match to TRBD2. V gave up 0 bases and J gave up 8 bases; unmatched junction bases: 2. This CDR3 comprises 14 residues. Germline CDR1 and CDR2: SGHTA and FQGNSA. The CDR3 DNA is TGTGCCAGCAGCTTAGCCCGCGGGGGGGATGAGCAGTTCTTC. Translating it yields CASSLARGGDEQFF.

In regard to this clonotype: Just one base apart from a much larger clone, this may be a read error. The rearrangement links TRBV9 to TRBJ2-1; D call uncertain. The germline V gene has CDR1 SGDLS and CDR2 YYNGEE. The CDR3 is made up of 13 amino acids. Trimming stripped 4 bases from V and 7 bases from J, with 12 bases between. For the CDR3, the DNA is TGTGCCAGCAGCACCAAGCCAGAAAATGAGCAGTTCTTC. Protein sequence: CASSTKPENEQFF.

This clonotype was picked up many times. The V call is TRBV20-1, the J call TRBJ1-5; D not resolved. Germline V gene sequence: CDR1 DFQATT, CDR2 SNEGSKA (reference sequence). There are 12 residues in the CDR3. Trimming left V 5 bases short and J 3 bases short, with 8 bases between. CDR3 residues: CSALGDNQPQHF. The CDR3 coding sequence is TGCAGTGCTCTTGGGGACAATCAGCCCCAGCATTTT.

The J gene is TRBJ2-3, the V gene TRBV28; possible D gene TRBD2, 5 bases. V was shortened by 2 bases and J by 0 bases, with 12 bases between the two germline ends. CDR3 length equals 16 residues. Germline loops: CDR1 MDHEN, CDR2 SYDVKM. CDR3 amino acids: CASSLRAGPSTDTQYF. As DNA, the CDR3 is TGTGCCAGCAGTTTAAGGGCGGGTCCTAGCACAGATACGCAGTATTTT. Using reference TRBV28 and TRBJ2-3 for the parts outside the CDR3, the full variable domain is DVKVTQSSRYLVKRTGEKVFLECVQDMDHENMFWYRQDPGLGLRLIYFSYDVKMKEKGDIPEGYSVSREKKERFSLILESASTNQTSMYLCASSLRAGPSTDTQYFGPGTRLTVL.